What follows is one TCR beta chain and its context. The study profiled TCR beta VDJ and CDR3 using genomic DNA as template. TCRdb re-analysed the reads in MiXCR, keeping a single row per CDR3 protein. In the table there are about 220,000 distinct CDR3 sequences, approximately 35% of which are singletons. The CDR3 totals 12 residues. Germline V gene lookup returns CDR1 SGHRS and CDR2 YFSETQ. V shed 5 bases, J shed 4 bases, and the junction held 1 base outside the gene matches. The data were obtained in a study of CD8+CD57+ T cells in acquired aplastic anemia. This chain connects TRBV5-1 to TRBJ2-3; 7 bases are a match to TRBD1. This clonotype was sampled from a human donor in good health, serving as a control. Sequencing was carried out using sorted CD4+, CD8+, or CD8+CD57+ T cells (not recorded which) from PBMCs. CDR3 DNA: TGCGCCAGCAGTCAGGGGGCAGATACGCAGTATTTT. It is translated as CASSQGADTQYF.